This T cell receptor (beta chain) was retrieved from a study of blood T cell repertoires in COVID-19. Background on the study: Acute and convalescent COVID-19 specimens originated in the United States, Italy and Spain. T cells, B-cell-depleted T cells, or PBMCs supplied cDNA or gDNA.

Seattle enrolled patients during active infection and tracked them longitudinally. V lost 3 bases to trimming and J lost 9 bases, with 12 bases between them. Germline V gene sequence: CDR1 SGHDN, CDR2 FVKESK. The CDR3 covers 14 residues. Profiling relied on immunoSEQ multiplex PCR, and the TCRdb table lists in-frame clones only, not all of them. The top ten clones hold less than 9.5% of a sample with about 210,000 clones, about 80% of them seen once. V usage is TRBV14 and J usage is TRBJ1-6; weak D call: TRBD1 (5 bases). The clonotype originates from a woman aged 60-70 years with COVID-19, enrolled during active disease. The sample consisted of peripheral blood. In DNA, the CDR3 is TGTGCCAGCAGCCAGGGGGGTTTCCGTTCACCCCTCCACTTT. Its protein product is CASSQGGFRSPLHF.